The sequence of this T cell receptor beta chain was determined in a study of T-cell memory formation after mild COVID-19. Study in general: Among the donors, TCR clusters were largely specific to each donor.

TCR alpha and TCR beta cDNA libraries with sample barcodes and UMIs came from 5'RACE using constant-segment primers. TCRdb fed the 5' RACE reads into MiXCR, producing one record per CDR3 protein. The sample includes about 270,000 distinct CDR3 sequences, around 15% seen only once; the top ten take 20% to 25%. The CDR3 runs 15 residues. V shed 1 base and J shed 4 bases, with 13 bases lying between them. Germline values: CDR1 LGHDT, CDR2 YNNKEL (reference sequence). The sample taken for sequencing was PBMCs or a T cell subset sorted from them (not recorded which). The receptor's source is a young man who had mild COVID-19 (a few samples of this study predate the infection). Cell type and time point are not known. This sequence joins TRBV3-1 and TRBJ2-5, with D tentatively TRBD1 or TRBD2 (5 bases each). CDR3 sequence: CASSQGPGTGETQYF. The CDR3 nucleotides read TGTGCCAGCAGCCAAGGTCCAGGGACGGGAGAGACCCAGTACTTC.